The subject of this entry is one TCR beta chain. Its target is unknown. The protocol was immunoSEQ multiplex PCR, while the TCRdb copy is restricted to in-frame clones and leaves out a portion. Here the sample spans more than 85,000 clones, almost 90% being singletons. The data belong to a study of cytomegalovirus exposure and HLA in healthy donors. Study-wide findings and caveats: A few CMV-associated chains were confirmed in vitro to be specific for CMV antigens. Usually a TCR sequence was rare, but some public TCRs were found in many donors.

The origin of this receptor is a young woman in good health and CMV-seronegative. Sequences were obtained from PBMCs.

CDR3 sequence (DNA): TGTGCCAGCAGCTTAGTTGGCCAGGGGGCTCGGGCCGGGGAGCTGTTTTTT. Translation: CASSLVGQGARAGELFF. This chain links TRBV11-2 with TRBJ2-2, with 8 bases lining up with TRBD1. The CDR3 is 17 amino acids. Germline-derived CDR1 and CDR2 are SGHAT and FQNNGV. The J segment lost 6 bases and the V segment lost 1 base, leaving 10 bases of the junction unmatched.